The clone carrying this T cell receptor (beta chain) has more than one count but fewer than ten. This entry is derived from a study of blood T cell repertoires in COVID-19. Whole-study context: The samples span acute and convalescent COVID-19 from the United States, Italy and Spain. The cDNA or gDNA used as material had been derived from T cells, B-cell-depleted T cells, or PBMCs.

As processed by the authors: Nucleated cell counts were estimated from reference gene primer amplification. Data came from immunoSEQ multiplex PCR; TCRdb stores just in-frame clones and leaves some out. V, J and clone size derive from that table, while D and trimming were established from the DNA sequence. The sample includes over 90,000 clones, approximately 89% of them seen just once. J lost 4 bases, V lost 5 bases, and 6 bases had no gene match. The germline V gene encodes CDR1 SQVTM and CDR2 ANQGSEA. The CDR3 is 14 amino acids. The sequenced sample was peripheral blood. The chain employs TRBV29-1 and TRBJ1-5; 9 positions agree with TRBD1. This receptor was identified in a woman aged 80 or older in a cohort sampled during active COVID-19. This chain's CDR3 is CSVSQGAVNQPQHF. DNA for the CDR3: TGCAGCGTTTCACAGGGGGCGGTAAATCAGCCCCAGCATTTT.